This T cell receptor (beta chain) was observed in a study of regulatory T cells in long-lasting Graves disease. General study points: Sharing of public clonotypes was greater in persistent patients (about 2,700) than in new patients (fewer than 1,000).

Time point: newly diagnosed GD, antithyroid drugs for less than 3 months. Extracted RNA from PBMCs served as the source of the TCR library. In its sample, this clonotype was seen many times. The antigen remains undetermined. Through Arm-PCR of CDR3 regions and iRepertoire HTBI primers, TCR beta libraries were built. TCRdb reprocessed the multiplex PCR reads via MiXCR and lists one record per CDR3 protein. The data show a few hundred thousand distinct CDR3 sequences, approximately 15% seen once. The CDR3 covers 17 residues. V lost 7 bases to trimming and J lost 4 bases; unmatched junction nucleotides: 17. Germline V CDR1 and CDR2: MDHEN, SYDVKM. These data are also associated with another study on T cells in Graves' hyperthyroidism and ophthalmopathy. In that study: Using the HTBI primer set, a first-round RT-PCR was run on the TCR CDR3.

The sequencing used peripheral blood mononuclear cells (PBMCs), collected at new diagnosis, from a patient treated with antithyroid drugs. This rearrangement joins TRBV28 to TRBJ2-5, with 8 bases that match TRBD2. This TCR was sampled from a man aged 40-49 years with Graves disease. The CDR3 bases are TGTGCCAGCACTCCGCTGGCGGGACTAGGAACCCGAGAGACCCAGTACTTC. This gives the protein CASTPLAGLGTRETQYF.